This T cell receptor beta chain was recorded in a study of tumor-infiltrating lymphocytes in primary liver carcinoma. Whole-study context: Tumors were staged T1-T3 N0M0 and measured about 4.2 to 10 cm across.

Ten or more counts support this clonotype. Its target is not known. Trimming cost V 4 bases and J 5 bases; bases outside gene matches: 8. Germline V gives CDR1 SGHNT, CDR2 YYREEE (reference sequence). This CDR3 contains 14 residues. The authors took blood RNA from unsorted whole blood and also extracted germline DNA. Study-level points and caveats: Between tumor regions, pairs overlapped more than tumor-adjacent and tumor-blood pairs did.

Production of TCR beta cDNA used around 500 ng total RNA together with a constant-region primer. Researchers made the TCR beta libraries by running three nested multiplex PCR rounds with slightly modified ARM-PCR. PCR rounds one and two used TRBV1-TRBV30 forward primers with a C-beta reverse primer for 10 cycles each. TCRdb processed the multiplex PCR reads anew with MiXCR; each CDR3 protein has one entry. The sample includes 310,000 or so distinct CDR3 sequences, approximately 64% of them seen just once. This TCR was sampled from a man aged 40-55 years with primary liver carcinoma and hepatitis B virus infection. The sequencing input was peripheral blood. V is TRBV5-4 and J is TRBJ2-7, with 8 bases identical to TRBD1. CDR3 nucleotide sequence: TGTGCCAGCAGCCTACCAGGGGGCCAAGACGAGCAGTACTTC. Amino acids: CASSLPGGQDEQYF.